The rows below give T cell receptor beta chains drawn from one sample of a study of beta chain features in type 1 diabetes. Here immunoSEQ multiplex PCR was the method, and the copy in TCRdb shows in-frame clones only, minus some. Of more than 550,000 clones listed, over 12% were seen once; the top ten hold 0.04%. The sequenced material came from naive CD4+ T cells from blood. The receptors come from a man between 18 and 35 years old with type 1 diabetes. CDR3s include the opening cysteine and the closing phenylalanine or tryptophan. The D gene is left open where the match is weak. Some rows mark clone size as missing; the rest say once, few, many or name a class of expanded clone.

NA	TRBV11-2	TRBJ2-3	NA	TGTGCCAGCACACCGGGCTGGGGGAGTACGCAGTATTTT	CASTPGWGSTQYF
few	TRBV28	TRBJ1-5	NA	TGTGCCAGCAGTTTTGTCCCCAGCAATCAGCCCCAGCATTTT	CASSFVPSNQPQHF
few	TRBV9	TRBJ2-3	NA	TGTGCCAGCAGTTTGACTGCAGATACGCAGTATTTT	CASSLTADTQYF
few	TRBV29-1	TRBJ1-1	NA	TGCAGCGTTGGTTCTTCAGGACTCTCGTCCAAAACGCTGAACACTGAAGCTTTCTTT	CSVGSSGLSSKTLNTEAFF
NA	TRBV28	TRBJ1-1	NA	TGTTATCATGGACGGCCCAACACTGAAGCTTTCTTT	CYHGRPNTEAFF
few	TRBV6-5	TRBJ2-7	NA	TGTGCCAGCCGGGACACCACCTACGAGCAGTACTTC	CASRDTTYEQYF
NA	TRBV4-3	TRBJ1-3	NA	TGCGCCAGCAGCCAGGGTCCCCCTGGAAACACCATATATTTT	CASSQGPPGNTIYF
few	TRBV10-3	TRBJ1-3	NA	TGTGCCATTACTCCGGGATTCCTTGGAAACACCATATATTTT	CAITPGFLGNTIYF
few	TRBV9	TRBJ2-7	NA	TGTGCCAGCAGCGTAGAGGCGGGCACCTACGAGCAGTACTTC	CASSVEAGTYEQYF
NA	TRBV7-2	TRBJ1-2	NA	TGTGCCAGCAGCTTAGTAGGGGACTATGGCTACACCTTC	CASSLVGDYGYTF
NA	TRBV27	TRBJ2-3	NA	TGTGCCAGCAGTCCCAGCACAGATACGCAGTATTTT	CASSPSTDTQYF
NA	TRBV5-1	TRBJ2-7	TRBD2	TGCGCCAGCAGCCTAGCGGGAGCTGTTTACGAGCAGTACTTC	CASSLAGAVYEQYF
NA	TRBV18	TRBJ2-1	NA	TGTGCCAGCTCACCAGGGGGTAACAATGAGCAGTTCTTC	CASSPGGNNEQFF
NA	TRBV28	TRBJ1-2	NA	TGTGCCAGCACCCCCGGATCGGAGGGGATCTATGGCTACACCTTC	CASTPGSEGIYGYTF
NA	TRBV7-3	TRBJ2-6	TRBD1	TGTGCCAGCAGCTCCGACAGGGGCGTCCTGACTTTC	CASSSDRGVLTF
few	TRBV30	TRBJ1-4	NA	TGTGCCTGGAGTGCTAGACGGGAACTGTTTTTT	CAWSARRELFF